The present entry profiles one T cell receptor beta chain with its context. Its antigen is still unknown. With a J-beta primer mix and a sample-barcoded 5' primer, a second PCR ran about 7 to 12 cycles. Unique molecular identifiers of 12 random nucleotides labeled each cDNA. Via MiXCR, TCRdb re-called the 5' RACE reads, giving one row per CDR3 protein. The data hold 790,000 or so distinct CDR3 sequences, with 56% observed a single time. V was clipped by 11 bases and J by 0 bases, with 15 bases between them. This CDR3 comprises 14 residues. Germline CDR1 reads SGHTA; CDR2 reads FQGTGA. The data derive from a study of blood T cells in healthy people across ages. Study-wide findings and caveats: TCR beta diversity tracked closely with naive T cell percentage. Roughly linearly, TCR beta diversity per million T cells fell as age increased. No one knew whether donors had CMV, which possibly confounded expanded clonotype changes.

Sequenced material: blood. This rearrangement joins TRBV7-3 to TRBJ2-3; possible D gene TRBD2, 6 bases. This receptor was taken from a man aged 35-49 years in good health. This chain's CDR3 is CASEPGLSTDTQYF. Written as DNA, the CDR3 is TGTGCCTCTGAGCCGGGACTTAGCACAGATACGCAGTATTTT.